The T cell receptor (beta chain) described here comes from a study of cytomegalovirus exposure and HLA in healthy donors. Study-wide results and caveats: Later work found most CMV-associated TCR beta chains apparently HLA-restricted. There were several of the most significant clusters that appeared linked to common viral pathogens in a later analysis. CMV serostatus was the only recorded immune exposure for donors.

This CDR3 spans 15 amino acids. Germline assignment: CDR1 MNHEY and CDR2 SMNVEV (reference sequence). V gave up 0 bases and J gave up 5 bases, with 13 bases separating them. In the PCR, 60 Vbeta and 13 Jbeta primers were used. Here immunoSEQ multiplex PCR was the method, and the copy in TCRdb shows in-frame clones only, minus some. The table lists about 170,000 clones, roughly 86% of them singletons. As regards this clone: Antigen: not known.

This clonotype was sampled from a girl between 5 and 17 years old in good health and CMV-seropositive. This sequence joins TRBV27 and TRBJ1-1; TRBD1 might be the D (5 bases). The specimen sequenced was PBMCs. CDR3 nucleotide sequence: TGTGCCAGCAGTTTATCGGGGAGGGGTAGGACTGAAGCTTTCTTT. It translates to CASSLSGRGRTEAFF.